This TCR beta chain appears in the sequencing data of a study of blood T cell repertoires in COVID-19. Here immunoSEQ multiplex PCR was the method, and the copy in TCRdb shows in-frame clones only, minus some. The sample consists of roughly 63,000 clones, around 90% of them appearing once. V gave up 1 base and J gave up 4 bases, with 7 bases separating them. Germline-derived CDR1 and CDR2 are SGHNT and YYREEE (reference sequence). This CDR3 region has 13 residues. The receptor comes from a man aged 55-75 years with acute or convalescent COVID-19. Material: peripheral blood. V gene TRBV5-4 combines with J gene TRBJ2-3, with unresolved D. The CDR3 protein is CASSLKGADTQYF. The CDR3 DNA is TGTGCCAGCAGCTTGAAAGGAGCAGATACGCAGTATTTT. Full variable domain (remainder filled in from reference TRBV5-4 and TRBJ2-3): ETGVTQSPTHLIKTRGQQVTLRCSSQSGHNTVSWYQQALGQGPQFIFQYYREEENGRGNFPPRFSGLQFPNYSSELNVNALELDDSALYLCASSLKGADTQYFGPGTRLTVL.